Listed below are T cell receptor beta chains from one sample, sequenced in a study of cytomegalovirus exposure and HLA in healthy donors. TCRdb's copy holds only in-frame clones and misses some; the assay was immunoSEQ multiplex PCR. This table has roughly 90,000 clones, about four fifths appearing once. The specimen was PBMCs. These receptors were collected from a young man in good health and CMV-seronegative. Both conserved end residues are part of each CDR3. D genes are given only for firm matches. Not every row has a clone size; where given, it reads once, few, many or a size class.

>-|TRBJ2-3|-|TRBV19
TGTGCCAGTAGTATTTCGGCGGGGAAGGCAGATACGCAGTATTTT
CASSISAGKADTQYF
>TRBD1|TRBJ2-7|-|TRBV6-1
TGTGCCAGCAGTGAAGGGACAGGGGGTTACGAGCAGTACTTC
CASSEGTGGYEQYF
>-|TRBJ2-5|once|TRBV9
TGTGCCAGCAGCGTAGTGGGCGCCCAAGAGACCCAGTACTTC
CASSVVGAQETQYF
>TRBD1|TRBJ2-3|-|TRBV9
TGTGCCAGCGAAACAGGGGGAACAAATACGCAGTATTTT
CASETGGTNTQYF
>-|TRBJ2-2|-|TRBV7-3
TGTGCCAGCAGCTCAGGGGGGTTTAACACCGGGGAGCTGTTTTTT
CASSSGGFNTGELFF
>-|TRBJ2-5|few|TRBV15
TGTGCCACCAGCAGGAGCGGTGGTGCCCAGTACTTC
CATSRSGGAQYF
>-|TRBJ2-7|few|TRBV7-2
TGTGCCAGCAGCCCTAGACAGGCGCCTACCTACGAGCAGTACTTC
CASSPRQAPTYEQYF
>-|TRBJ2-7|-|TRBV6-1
TGTGCCAGCACTCGAGCTCGAGGCACCTACGAGCAGTACTTC
CASTRARGTYEQYF
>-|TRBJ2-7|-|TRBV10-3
TGTGCCATCAGTGAGACAGGCTACGAGCAGTACTTC
CAISETGYEQYF
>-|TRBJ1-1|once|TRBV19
TGTGCCAGTAGTATCCTGGGGGGCACTGAAGCTTTCTTT
CASSILGGTEAFF
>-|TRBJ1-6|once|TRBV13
TGTGCCGTGTCGACTCAGGGGTATAATTCACCCCTCCACTTT
CAVSTQGYNSPLHF
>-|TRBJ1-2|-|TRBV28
TGTGCCAGCAGTCTCACTTTCCTTAACTATGGCTACACCTTC
CASSLTFLNYGYTF
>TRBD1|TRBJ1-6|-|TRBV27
TGTGCCAGCAGTTTCGGGACAGGGGTTTCACCCCTCCACTTT
CASSFGTGVSPLHF
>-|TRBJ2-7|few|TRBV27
TGTGCCAGCAGCCGGACAGCGAGCTCCTACGAGCAGTACTTC
CASSRTASSYEQYF
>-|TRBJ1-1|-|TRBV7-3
TGTGCCAGCAGCCCCGGGACAAACACTGAAGCTTTCTTT
CASSPGTNTEAFF
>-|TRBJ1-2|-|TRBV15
TGTGCCACCAGCAGAGGTGCTACCTATGGCTACACCTTC
CATSRGATYGYTF
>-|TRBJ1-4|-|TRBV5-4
TGTGCCAGCAGCGCCAAGAGCAATGAAAAACTGTTTTTT
CASSAKSNEKLFF
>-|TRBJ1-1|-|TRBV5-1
TGCGCCAGCAGCTTGAAAGGGGGCACTGAAGCTTTCTTT
CASSLKGGTEAFF
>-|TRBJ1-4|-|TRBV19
TGTGCCAGTAGTATAGTTTCGGAAAAACTGTTTTTT
CASSIVSEKLFF
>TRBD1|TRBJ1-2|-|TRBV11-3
TGTGCCAGCAGCGAACACAGGGGGGCCGGTTACACCTTC
CASSEHRGAGYTF
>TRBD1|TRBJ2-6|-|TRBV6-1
TGTGCCAGCAGTGAAGGCAGGGGGAGAATTTCGTTTGGGGCCAACGTCCTGACTTTC
CASSEGRGRISFGANVLTF
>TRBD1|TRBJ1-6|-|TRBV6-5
TGTGCCAGCAGTTCTGCCGGGACAGGATCACCCCTCCACTTT
CASSSAGTGSPLHF
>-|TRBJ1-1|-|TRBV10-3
TGTGCCATCAGAGGGGACATATCGACGGTCTTCACTGAAGCTTTCTTT
CAIRGDISTVFTEAFF
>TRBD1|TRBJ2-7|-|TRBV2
TGTGCCAGCAGCGAGACCCCGACAGGGGTAATTTACGAGCAGTACTTC
CASSETPTGVIYEQYF
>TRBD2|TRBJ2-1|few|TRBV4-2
TGTGCCAGCAGCCAAGATAGCGGGAGCTCCTACAATGAGCAGTTCTTC
CASSQDSGSSYNEQFF
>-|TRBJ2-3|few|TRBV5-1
TGCGCCAGCACCTCCGGACTGGGACTCTCGTCCGGCACAGATACGCAGTATTTT
CASTSGLGLSSGTDTQYF
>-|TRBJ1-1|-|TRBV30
TGTGCCTGGAGTGTACAGCCGGGAACTGAAGCTTTCTTT
CAWSVQPGTEAFF
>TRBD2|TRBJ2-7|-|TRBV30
TGTGCCTTGGGGAGGGGTAGAAGATACGAGCAGTACTTC
CALGRGRRYEQYF
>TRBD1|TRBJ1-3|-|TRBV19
TGTGCCAGTAACGACAGGGAAAGCACCATATATTTT
CASNDRESTIYF
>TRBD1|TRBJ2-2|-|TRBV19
TGTGCCAGTAGTATAGACCCTAGGGACAGGCGATACACCGGGGAGCTGTTTTTT
CASSIDPRDRRYTGELFF
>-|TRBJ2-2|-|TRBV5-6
TGTGCCAGCAGCCCCTTTAGATCCGGGTTTGCCGGGGAGCTGTTTTTT
CASSPFRSGFAGELFF
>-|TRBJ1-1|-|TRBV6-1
TGTGCCAGCAGTGAAGGGATGCAGGGAAGAGCTTTCTTT
CASSEGMQGRAFF
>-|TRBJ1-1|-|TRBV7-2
TGTGCCAGCAGCTTAGCGATCCGGGACACTGAAGCTTTCTTT
CASSLAIRDTEAFF
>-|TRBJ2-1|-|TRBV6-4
TGTGCCAGCAGTGACCGGTTAGGAGGAGAGCAGTTCTTC
CASSDRLGGEQFF
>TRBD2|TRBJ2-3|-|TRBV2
TGTGCCAGCAGTGTTGCGGGGGGGCGGGCAGATACGCAGTATTTT
CASSVAGGRADTQYF
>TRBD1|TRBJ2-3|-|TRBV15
TGTGCCACCAGCAGAGATTATCCGGGACAGGGTCTAGCGGATACGCAGTATTTT
CATSRDYPGQGLADTQYF
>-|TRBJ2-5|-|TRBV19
TGTGCCAGTAGTTCCCGGGAGACCCAGTACTTC
CASSSRETQYF
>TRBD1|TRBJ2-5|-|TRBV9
TGTGCCAGCAGCGTAGCTGGGGGACAGGGGGCTAGGGAGACCCAGTACTTC
CASSVAGGQGARETQYF